One sample yielded the 32 T cell receptor beta chains listed below, sequenced in a study of immune reconstitution after stem cell transplant in scleroderma (dated by TCRdb to the late 2010s). Receptor amplification or capture employed RT-PCR. For sequencing, an Illumina MiSeq was employed. Clones were called with MiXCR by TCRdb after fastp trimmed the public reads at Q25, and only in-frame beta chains were retained. Rows are unified per CDR3 protein, each entry keeping the most common DNA and genes. For this sample the table gives a few thousand distinct CDR3 sequences, of which 6% to 7.5% were detected only once. Jointly, the top ten make up 10% to 15% of the sample. Sampling was conducted before or after autologous hematopoietic stem cell transplantation (not recorded which). The receptor set was obtained from a male donor with systemic sclerosis.

This clonotype is labeled medium-sized (0.01 to 0.1%). This chain uses TRBV29-1 with TRBJ1-2; 9 bases align to TRBD1. Germline V gives CDR1 SQVTM, CDR2 ANQGSEA. The CDR3 is 11 amino acids. J was trimmed by 3 bases and V by 7 bases; bases with no gene match: 0. CDR3 protein: CSGTGDYGYTF. DNA of the CDR3: TGCAGCGGGACAGGGGACTATGGCTACACCTTC. The full variable domain, its missing parts supplied by reference TRBV29-1 and TRBJ1-2, is SAVISQKPSRDICQRGTSLTIQCQVDSQVTMMFWYRQQPGQSLTLIATANQGSEATYESGFVIDKFPISRPNLTFSTLTVSNMSPEDSSIYLCSGTGDYGYTFGSGTRLTVV.

This clonotype counts as large. V usage is TRBV20-1 and J usage is TRBJ1-1; D may be TRBD1 (5 bases). V lost 2 bases, J lost 4 bases, and 8 bases lay in between. The CDR3 sequence is 12 residues long. Germline V lookup: CDR1 DFQATT, CDR2 SNEGSKA (reference sequence). The CDR3, as DNA: TGCAGTGCTAGAACCGGGGCCACTGAAGCTTTCTTT. As protein: CSARTGATEAFF.

This clonotype is classed as medium-sized (0.01 to 0.1%). The V gene is TRBV6-1, the J gene TRBJ2-7, with D possibly TRBD1 on 5 matching bases. CDR3 length equals 14 residues. V shed 2 bases and J shed 2 bases, with 10 bases lying between them. Germline assignment: CDR1 MNHNS and CDR2 SASEGT. The CDR3 reads CASSERGQAYEQYF. For the CDR3, the DNA is TGTGCCAGCAGTGAAAGGGGCCAGGCCTACGAGCAGTACTTC.

Sample share makes this clonotype medium-sized. The V and J genes are TRBV11-3 and TRBJ2-3, with 8 bases that match TRBD2. This CDR3 is 15 amino acids long. Germline values: CDR1 SGHNT, CDR2 YENEEA. With 3 bases clipped from V and 2 bases from J, the junction kept 4 bases outside the gene matches. The CDR3 is CASSFAGGPTDTQYF. In DNA form, the CDR3 reads TGTGCCAGCAGCTTTGCGGGGGGCCCCACAGATACGCAGTATTTT.

By share, this clonotype counts as medium-sized. The chain is built from TRBV5-6 and TRBJ2-3, with D tentatively TRBD1 or TRBD2 (5 bases each). This CDR3 has 14 amino acids. Trimming removed 3 bases from V and 3 bases from J, with 11 bases in between. From germline, CDR1 is SGHDT and CDR2 YYEEEE. DNA for the CDR3: TGTGCCAGCAGCTCCAGGAGGACAACAGATACGCAGTATTTT. It codes for CASSSRRTTDTQYF.

This clonotype is medium-sized (0.01 to 0.1%) within its sample. The rearrangement joins TRBV7-7 to TRBJ2-2; 11 nucleotides line up with TRBD2. V gave up 6 bases and J gave up 6 bases; unmatched junction bases: 9. Germline V gene data show CDR1 as SSHAT and CDR2 as FNYEAQ (reference sequence). This CDR3 has 16 residues. CDR3 region: CASSQATSGGAGELFF. As DNA, the CDR3 is TGTGCCAGCAGTCAGGCCACTAGCGGGGGTGCCGGGGAGCTGTTTTTT.

In this sample, this clonotype is medium-sized. This sequence joins TRBV20-1 and TRBJ2-3; TRBD2 agrees at 12 bases. This CDR3 has 15 residues. V was clipped by 5 bases and J by 2 bases; unmatched bases: 5. CDR1 and CDR2 (germline): DFQATT, SNEGSKA (reference sequence). The CDR3 spells CSACLAGGYTDTQYF. CDR3 in DNA: TGCAGTGCTTGTCTAGCGGGGGGGTACACAGATACGCAGTATTTT.

In its sample, this clonotype is medium-sized. The V gene is TRBV7-3, the J gene TRBJ1-1, with 7 bases matching TRBD1. Losses at the gene ends were 5 bases for V and 1 base for J; bases not matched to a gene: 1. This CDR3 has 13 amino acids. Germline CDR1 SGHTA, CDR2 FQGTGA. CDR3 sequence reads: CASSGDRNTEAFF. The DNA of the CDR3 is TGTGCCAGCAGCGGGGACAGGAACACTGAAGCTTTCTTT.

Judged by abundance, this clonotype is large (0.1 to 1%). The chain uses TRBV11-2 and TRBJ1-1, with D hard to call. The germline V and J ends were trimmed by 5 bases and 0 bases, with 10 bases remaining between them. There are 14 residues in the CDR3. Per the germline V gene, CDR1 is SGHAT and CDR2 is FQNNGV. CDR3 bases: TGTGCCAGCAGCCCCCGAGACATGAACACTGAAGCTTTCTTT. This encodes CASSPRDMNTEAFF.

Within the sample, this clonotype is medium-sized. The CDR3 protein is CSASAAGAGSEKLFF. The CDR3 DNA reads TGCAGTGCTTCCGCCGCGGGCGCCGGTAGTGAAAAACTGTTTTTT. This sequence joins TRBV20-1 and TRBJ1-4, with D unresolved. This CDR3 is built from 15 residues. CDR1 is DFQATT, CDR2 SNEGSKA, per germline (reference sequence). Trimming removed 5 bases from V and 7 bases from J, with 20 bases in between.

As regards this clonotype: This sequence may be a read error, since a much larger clone differs from it by one base. This rearrangement joins TRBV18 to TRBJ2-3; no clear D gene. This CDR3 has 16 amino acids. Germline V gene lookup returns CDR1 KGHSH and CDR2 LQKENI. The CDR3 region has the DNA TGTGCCGGCTCTCTTCCGTCCCCAAGGGCCACAGATACGCAGTATTTT. This encodes CAGSLPSPRATDTQYF.

As concerns this clonotype: A much larger clone sits a single nucleotide away, making a read error possible. The chain links TRBV5-1 to TRBJ1-1; D perhaps matches TRBD1 (5 bases). V dropped 6 bases and J dropped 1 base, with 13 bases sitting between them. CDR1 and CDR2 (germline): SGHRS, YFSETQ. There are 14 residues in the CDR3. The CDR3 sequence is CASTGGRGNTEAFF. The CDR3 DNA sequence: TGCGCCAGCACGGGGGGTCGCGGGAACACTGAAGCTTTCTTT.

CDR3 in DNA: TGCGCCAGCAGCTTAACTAGGGGCTTGGAGACCCAGTACTTC. Residues: CASSLTRGLETQYF. This chain uses TRBV5-1 with TRBJ2-5; D is perhaps TRBD1 or TRBD2 (5 bases each). Per the germline V gene, CDR1 is SGHRS and CDR2 is YFSETQ. V was trimmed by 2 bases and J by 5 bases, leaving 13 bases between them. The CDR3 contains 14 residues.

Relative to its sample, this clonotype is medium-sized. The genes are TRBV20-1 and TRBJ2-7; 8 bases line up with TRBD1. In germline, CDR1 is DFQATT, CDR2 SNEGSKA (reference sequence). The CDR3 spans 15 residues. Trimming took 3 bases from V and 7 from J; bases not matched to a gene: 14. The CDR3 here is CSASFSSGGLGEQYF. The CDR3 region has the DNA TGCAGTGCTAGTTTCTCGTCAGGGGGCCTTGGGGAGCAGTACTTC.

By share, this clonotype counts as medium-sized. The chain links TRBV5-6 to TRBJ2-4; unclear D gene. The V end was cut by 4 bases, the J end by 0 bases, with 11 bases between. Per the germline V gene, CDR1 is SGHDT and CDR2 is YYEEEE. This CDR3 contains 15 residues. The CDR3 region has the DNA TGTGCCAGCAGCCCAATGGATTCAGCCAAAAACATTCAGTACTTC. Amino acids: CASSPMDSAKNIQYF.

The V gene is TRBV19, the J gene TRBJ1-2; the D gene is possibly TRBD1 (6 bases). CDR1 LNHDA and CDR2 SQIVND come from the germline V gene (reference sequence). The CDR3 contains 13 residues. V lost 8 bases and J lost 2, with 12 bases in between. CDR3 region: CASADSLNYGYTF. CDR3 DNA sequence: TGTGCCAGTGCGGACAGCCTCAACTATGGCTACACCTTC.

This clonotype is medium-sized by share. This chain links TRBV2 with TRBJ2-2, with unresolved D. The V end lost 6 bases, the J end lost 4 bases, and 15 bases lay between the germline ends. Germline loops: CDR1 SNHLY, CDR2 FYNNEI. CDR3 size: 15 residues. The CDR3: CASRVTFLSTGELFF. CDR3 sequence (DNA): TGTGCCAGCAGGGTAACCTTCCTTAGCACCGGGGAGCTGTTTTTT.

The chain carries TRBV5-5 and TRBJ2-1; D is unclear. Germline V CDR1 and CDR2: SGHKS, YYEKEE (reference sequence). This CDR3 spans 13 amino acids. The germline V and J ends were trimmed by 4 bases and 6 bases, with 11 bases remaining between them. The CDR3 region has the DNA TGTGCCAGCAGCCCATCGGTCGTCAATGAGCAGTTCTTC. It yields the protein CASSPSVVNEQFF.

This clonotype rates as medium-sized. The rearrangement uses TRBV5-5 and TRBJ2-1; D could derive from TRBD1 or TRBD2 (5 bases each). Per germline, CDR1 SGHKS and CDR2 YYEKEE (reference sequence). The germline V and J ends were trimmed by 3 bases and 6 bases, with 13 bases remaining between them. The CDR3 totals 14 residues. CDR3 coding DNA: TGTGCCAGCAGCTGGGGACGGGCCGCCAATGAGCAGTTCTTC. Protein: CASSWGRAANEQFF.

By sample share, this clonotype is medium-sized (0.01 to 0.1%). The chain employs TRBV10-3 and TRBJ1-6, with 7 bases matching TRBD1. The CDR3 runs 13 residues. Unmatched junction bases numbered 2, after V lost 5 bases and J lost 7 bases. From germline, CDR1 is ENHRY and CDR2 SYGVKD. For the CDR3, the DNA is TGTGCCATCAGTCCACAGGGGAATTCACCCCTCCACTTT. Protein sequence: CAISPQGNSPLHF.

This clonotype rates as medium-sized. Here the CDR3 reads CASSLISNQPQHF. The CDR3 region has the DNA TGTGCCAGCAGTTTAATTAGCAATCAGCCCCAGCATTTT. The rearrangement joins TRBV27 to TRBJ1-5; no clear D. V was clipped by 2 bases and J by 0 bases, with 2 bases between them. The CDR3 length is 13 residues. Germline-derived CDR1 and CDR2 are MNHEY and SMNVEV (reference sequence).

Relative to its sample, this clonotype is medium-sized. The rearrangement joins TRBV27 to TRBJ1-5; D uncertain. Germline V gene lookup returns CDR1 MNHEY and CDR2 SMNVEV (reference sequence). V was trimmed by 5 bases and J by 1 base, leaving 21 bases between them. CDR3 length equals 18 residues. CDR3 coding DNA: TGTGCCAGCAGTCTCCGGCCGGCAGGTCCCTTCAGCAATCAGCCCCAGCATTTT. This translates into CASSLRPAGPFSNQPQHF.

Sample share makes this clonotype medium-sized. The chain combines TRBV20-1 with TRBJ1-1; D ambiguous. CDR1 and CDR2 (germline): DFQATT, SNEGSKA (reference sequence). CDR3 length: 11 residues. The V gene lost 5 bases and the J gene lost 10 bases, with 14 bases spanning the gap. In DNA form, the CDR3 reads TGCAGTGCTGCGGCAATCTTTGGAGCTTTCTTT. Translating gives CSAAAIFGAFF.

This clonotype is labeled as medium-sized. The V call is TRBV20-1, the J call TRBJ2-7; 7 bases are shared with TRBD2. Germline-derived CDR1 and CDR2 are DFQATT and SNEGSKA (reference sequence). This CDR3 has 14 amino acids. J lost 2 bases, V lost 1 base, and 5 bases had no gene match. The CDR3 protein is CSARAPGLTYEQYF. Written as DNA, the CDR3 is TGCAGTGCTAGAGCCCCGGGACTAACCTACGAGCAGTACTTC.

By sample fraction, this clonotype is medium-sized. The chain couples TRBV10-3 to TRBJ2-7, with D tentatively TRBD2 (5 bases). CDR1 ENHRY and CDR2 SYGVKD come from the germline V gene. V was trimmed by 6 bases and J by 3 bases, leaving 9 bases between them. CDR3 length equals 12 residues. Here the CDR3 reads CAIREGGYEQYF. DNA for the CDR3: TGTGCCATCAGGGAAGGAGGCTACGAGCAGTACTTC.

This clonotype ranks as medium-sized. This chain connects TRBV11-2 to TRBJ1-1; 7 bases are a match to TRBD1. CDR3 length: 13 amino acids. Trimming took 5 bases from V and 5 from J; bases not matched to a gene: 5. Germline V CDR1 and CDR2: SGHAT, FQNNGV. CDR3 region: CASSPDRATEAFF. The CDR3 bases are TGTGCCAGCAGCCCCGACAGGGCTACTGAAGCTTTCTTT.

By share of the sample, this clonotype is medium-sized. The chain links TRBV5-1 to TRBJ1-2, with D unclear. Per the germline V gene, CDR1 is SGHRS and CDR2 is YFSETQ. Trimming left V 5 bases short and J 4 bases short, with 12 bases between. This CDR3 spans 13 amino acids. The CDR3 protein is CASSPDGTYGYTF. The CDR3 coding sequence is TGCGCCAGCAGTCCGGACGGAACCTATGGCTACACCTTC.

This clonotype is termed medium-sized (0.01 to 0.1%). The chain combines TRBV29-1 with TRBJ2-3, with 7 bases fitting TRBD1. Per the germline V gene, CDR1 is SQVTM and CDR2 is ANQGSEA. This CDR3 is built from 15 residues. V shed 6 bases and J 1 base; nucleotides not matched to a gene: 10. In nucleotides, the CDR3 is TGCAGCGTAACCGGGACCCAGGGGGGCACAGATACGCAGTATTTT. It encodes CSVTGTQGGTDTQYF.

This clonotype is termed medium-sized. The chain uses TRBV4-2 and TRBJ1-4; D may be TRBD1 (5 bases). With 3 bases removed from V and 0 bases from J, the gap between germline ends came to 14 bases. The CDR3 sequence is 17 residues long. Germline lookup yields CDR1 LGHNA and CDR2 YNFKEQ. The CDR3 region has the DNA TGTGCCAGCAGCCAGACTCCCGTAGGGGCAACTAATGAAAAACTGTTTTTT. This encodes CASSQTPVGATNEKLFF.

By share of the sample, this clonotype is medium-sized. At one end the junction does not follow the germline gene, possibly because of a read error. This chain uses TRBV5-6 with TRBJ2-3, with D perhaps TRBD1 or TRBD2 (5 bases each). The CDR3 loop spans 14 amino acids. Germline V gene lookup returns CDR1 SGHDT and CDR2 YYEEEE. The CDR3 protein is CAGSSRRTTDTQYF. In DNA form, the CDR3 reads TGTGCCGGCAGCTCCAGGAGGACAACAGATACGCAGTATTTT.

By sample share, this clonotype is medium-sized. CDR3 loop: CASSYGITGHTEAFF. The CDR3 DNA reads TGTGCCAGCAGTTATGGGATTACGGGGCACACTGAAGCTTTCTTT. V usage is TRBV6-5 and J usage is TRBJ1-1; D possibly corresponds to TRBD1 (5 bases). The CDR3 covers 15 residues. CDR1 is MNHEY, CDR2 SVGAGI, per germline. With 3 bases removed from V and 3 bases from J, the gap between germline ends came to 14 bases.

This clonotype is labeled as medium-sized. The chain links TRBV6-5 to TRBJ2-2, with D unclear. The V end was cut by 2 bases, the J end by 3 bases, with 10 bases between. Germline V gene sequence: CDR1 MNHEY, CDR2 SVGAGI. The length of the CDR3 is 15 residues. CDR3: CASSYRGPDTGELFF. The CDR3 DNA is TGTGCCAGCAGTTACCGAGGACCGGACACCGGGGAGCTGTTTTTT.